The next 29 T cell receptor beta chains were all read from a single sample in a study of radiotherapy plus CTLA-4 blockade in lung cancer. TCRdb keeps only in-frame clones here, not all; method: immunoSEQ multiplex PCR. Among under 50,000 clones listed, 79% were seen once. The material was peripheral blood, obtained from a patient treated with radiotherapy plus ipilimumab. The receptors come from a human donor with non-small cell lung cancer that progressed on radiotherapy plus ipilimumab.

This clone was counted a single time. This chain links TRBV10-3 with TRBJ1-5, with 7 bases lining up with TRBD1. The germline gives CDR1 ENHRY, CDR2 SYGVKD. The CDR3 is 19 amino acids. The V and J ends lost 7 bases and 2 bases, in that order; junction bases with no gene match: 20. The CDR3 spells CAIIVRSGGSLGGNQPQHF. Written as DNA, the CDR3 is TGTGCCATCATTGTTAGGTCAGGGGGAAGTTTAGGTGGCAATCAGCCCCAGCATTTT.

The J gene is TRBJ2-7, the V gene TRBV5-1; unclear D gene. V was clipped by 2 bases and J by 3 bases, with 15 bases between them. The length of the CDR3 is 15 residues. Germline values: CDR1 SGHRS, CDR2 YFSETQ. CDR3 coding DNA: TGCGCCAGCAGCTTTGTCGGCGCGGAGCTCTACGAGCAGTACTTC. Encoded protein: CASSFVGAELYEQYF.

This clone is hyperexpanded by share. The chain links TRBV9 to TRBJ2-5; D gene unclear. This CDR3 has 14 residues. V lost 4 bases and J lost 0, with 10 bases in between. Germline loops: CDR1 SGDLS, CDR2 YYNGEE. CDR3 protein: CASSPHPDQETQYF. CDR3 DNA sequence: TGTGCCAGCAGCCCCCACCCAGACCAAGAGACCCAGTACTTC.

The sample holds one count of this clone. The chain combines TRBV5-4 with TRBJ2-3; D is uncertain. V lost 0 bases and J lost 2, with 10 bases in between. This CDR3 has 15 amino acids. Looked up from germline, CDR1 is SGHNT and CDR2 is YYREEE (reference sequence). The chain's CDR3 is CASSLGPGTTDTQYF. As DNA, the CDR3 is TGTGCCAGCAGCTTGGGGCCAGGTACCACAGATACGCAGTATTTT.

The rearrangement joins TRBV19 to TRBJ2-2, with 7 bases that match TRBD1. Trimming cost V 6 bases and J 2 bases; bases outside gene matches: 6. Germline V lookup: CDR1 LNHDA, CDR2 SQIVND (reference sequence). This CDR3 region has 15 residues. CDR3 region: CASSSRDSNTGELFF. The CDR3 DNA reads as TGTGCCAGTAGCTCCCGGGACAGTAACACCGGGGAGCTGTTTTTT. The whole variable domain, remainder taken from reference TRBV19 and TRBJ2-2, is DGGITQSPKYLFRKEGQNVTLSCEQNLNHDAMYWYRQDPGQGLRLIYYSQIVNDFQKGDIAEGYSVSREKKESFPLTVTSAQKNPTAFYLCASSSRDSNTGELFFGEGSRLTVL.

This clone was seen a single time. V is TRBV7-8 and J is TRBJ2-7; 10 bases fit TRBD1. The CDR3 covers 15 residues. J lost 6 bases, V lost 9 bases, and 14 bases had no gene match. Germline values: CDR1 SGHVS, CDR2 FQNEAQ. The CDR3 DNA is TGTGCCAGTTCCCCTTACGGGACAGGGGACGGCGAGCAGTACTTC. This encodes CASSPYGTGDGEQYF.

The CDR3 loop reads CASSVGRMSSGNTIYF. CDR3 bases: TGTGCCAGCAGCGTAGGGCGGATGAGCTCTGGAAACACCATATATTTT. The chain uses TRBV9 and TRBJ1-3, with D unresolved. Trimming removed 0 bases at V and 0 bases at J, with 10 bases between. This CDR3 contains 16 residues. The germline V gene has CDR1 SGDLS and CDR2 YYNGEE.

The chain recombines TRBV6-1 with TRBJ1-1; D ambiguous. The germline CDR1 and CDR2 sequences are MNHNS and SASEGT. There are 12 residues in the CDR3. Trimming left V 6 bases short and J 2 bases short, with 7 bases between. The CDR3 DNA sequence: TGTGCCAGCAGGGTGAGCAACACTGAAGCTTTCTTT. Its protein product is CASRVSNTEAFF.

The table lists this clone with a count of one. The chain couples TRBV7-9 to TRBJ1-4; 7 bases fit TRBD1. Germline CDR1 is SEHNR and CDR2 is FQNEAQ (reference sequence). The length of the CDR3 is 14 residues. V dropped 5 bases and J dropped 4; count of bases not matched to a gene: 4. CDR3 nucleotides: TGTGCCAGCAGCCTACAGGGGCTTAATGAAAAACTGTTTTTT. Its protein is CASSLQGLNEKLFF.

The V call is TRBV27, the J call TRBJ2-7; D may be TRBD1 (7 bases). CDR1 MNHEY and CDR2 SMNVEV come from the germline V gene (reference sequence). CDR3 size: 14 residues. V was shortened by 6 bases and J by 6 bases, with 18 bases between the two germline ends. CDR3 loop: CASRRGQNPSEQYF. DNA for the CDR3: TGTGCCAGCAGGCGGGGACAGAATCCCAGCGAGCAGTACTTC.

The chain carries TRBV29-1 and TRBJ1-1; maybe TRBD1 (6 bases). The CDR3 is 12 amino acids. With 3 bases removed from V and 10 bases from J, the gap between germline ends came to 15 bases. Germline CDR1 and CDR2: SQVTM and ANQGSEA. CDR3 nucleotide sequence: TGCAGCGTTGAGTCGGGGCAGGGGAGAGCTTTCTTT. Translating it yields CSVESGQGRAFF.

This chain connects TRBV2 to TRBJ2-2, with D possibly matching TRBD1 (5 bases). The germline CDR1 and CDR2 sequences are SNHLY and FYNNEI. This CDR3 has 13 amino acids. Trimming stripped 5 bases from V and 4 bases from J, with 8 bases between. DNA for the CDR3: TGTGCCAGCAGTTCAGGGTTCACCGGGGAGCTGTTTTTT. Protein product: CASSSGFTGELFF.

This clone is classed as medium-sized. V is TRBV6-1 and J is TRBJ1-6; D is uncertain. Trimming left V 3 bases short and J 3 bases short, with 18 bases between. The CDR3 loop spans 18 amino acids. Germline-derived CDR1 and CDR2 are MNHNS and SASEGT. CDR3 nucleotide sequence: TGTGCCAGCAGTGACACCTCGGAGGTATATCACTATAATTCACCCCTCCACTTT. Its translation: CASSDTSEVYHYNSPLHF.

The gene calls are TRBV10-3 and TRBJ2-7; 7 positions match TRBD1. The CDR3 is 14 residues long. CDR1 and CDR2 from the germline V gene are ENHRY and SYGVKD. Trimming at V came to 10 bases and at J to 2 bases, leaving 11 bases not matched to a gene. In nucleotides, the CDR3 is TGTGCCACAAAGGGGTTTGACAGGGCCTACGAGCAGTACTTC. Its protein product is CATKGFDRAYEQYF.

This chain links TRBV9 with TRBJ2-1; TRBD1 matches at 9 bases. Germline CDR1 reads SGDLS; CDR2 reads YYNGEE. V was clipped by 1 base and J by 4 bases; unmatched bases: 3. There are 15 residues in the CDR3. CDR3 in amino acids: CASSVRQGGYNEQFF. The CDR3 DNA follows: TGTGCCAGCAGCGTAAGACAGGGGGGTTACAATGAGCAGTTCTTC.

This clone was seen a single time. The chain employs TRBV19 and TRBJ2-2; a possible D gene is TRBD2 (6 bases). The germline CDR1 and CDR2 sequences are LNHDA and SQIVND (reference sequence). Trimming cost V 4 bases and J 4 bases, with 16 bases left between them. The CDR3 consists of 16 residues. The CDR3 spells CASSTQGLRGTGELFF. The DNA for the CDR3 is TGTGCCAGTAGTACCCAGGGACTGCGAGGCACCGGGGAGCTGTTTTTT.

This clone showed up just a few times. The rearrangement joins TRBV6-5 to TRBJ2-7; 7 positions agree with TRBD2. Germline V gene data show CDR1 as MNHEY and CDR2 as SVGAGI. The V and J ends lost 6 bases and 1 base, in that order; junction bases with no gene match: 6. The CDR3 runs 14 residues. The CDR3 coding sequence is TGTGCCAGCAGGTCTAGCGGCCCGTCCTACGAGCAGTACTTC. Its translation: CASRSSGPSYEQYF.

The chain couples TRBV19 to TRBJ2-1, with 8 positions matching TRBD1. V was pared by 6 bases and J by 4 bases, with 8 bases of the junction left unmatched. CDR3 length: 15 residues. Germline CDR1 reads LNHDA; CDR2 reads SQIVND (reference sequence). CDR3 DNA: TGTGCCAGTAGCACCGTGGGACAGGAGTACAATGAGCAGTTCTTC. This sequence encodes CASSTVGQEYNEQFF.

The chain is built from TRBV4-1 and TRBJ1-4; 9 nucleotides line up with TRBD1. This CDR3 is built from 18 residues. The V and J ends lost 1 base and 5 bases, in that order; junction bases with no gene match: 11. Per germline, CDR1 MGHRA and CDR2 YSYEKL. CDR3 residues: CASSQGGGTGLNNEKLFF. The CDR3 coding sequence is TGCGCCAGCAGCCAAGGGGGAGGGACAGGGCTAAACAATGAAAAACTGTTTTTT.

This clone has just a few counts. The CDR3 DNA follows: TGTGCCAGCAGCCCTAGTTTGGCCGAGCAGTTCTTC. It is translated as CASSPSLAEQFF. This chain uses TRBV7-2 with TRBJ2-1; no reliable D call. The CDR3 runs 12 residues. Germline V gene sequence: CDR1 SGHTA, CDR2 FQGNSA. V dropped 5 bases and J dropped 10 bases, with 12 bases sitting between them.

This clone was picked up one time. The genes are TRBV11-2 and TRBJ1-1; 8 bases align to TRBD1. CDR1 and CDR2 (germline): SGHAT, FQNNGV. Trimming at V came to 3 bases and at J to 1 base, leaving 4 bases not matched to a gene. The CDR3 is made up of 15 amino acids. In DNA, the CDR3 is TGTGCCAGCAGCTTGGTCGGGACAGGGAACACTGAAGCTTTCTTT. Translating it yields CASSLVGTGNTEAFF.

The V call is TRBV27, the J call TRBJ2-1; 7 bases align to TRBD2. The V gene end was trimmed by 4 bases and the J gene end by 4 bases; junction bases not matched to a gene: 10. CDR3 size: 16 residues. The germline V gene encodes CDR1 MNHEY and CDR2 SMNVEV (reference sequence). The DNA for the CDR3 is TGTGCCAGCAGTTCCCTAGCGGCGCCCGGGTACAATGAGCAGTTCTTC. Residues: CASSSLAAPGYNEQFF.

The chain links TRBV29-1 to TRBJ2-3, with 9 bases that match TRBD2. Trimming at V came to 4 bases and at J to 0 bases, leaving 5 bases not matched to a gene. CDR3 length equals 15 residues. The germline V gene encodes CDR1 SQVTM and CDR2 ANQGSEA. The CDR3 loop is CSVVSGGPSTDTQYF. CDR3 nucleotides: TGCAGCGTTGTTAGCGGGGGCCCTAGCACAGATACGCAGTATTTT.

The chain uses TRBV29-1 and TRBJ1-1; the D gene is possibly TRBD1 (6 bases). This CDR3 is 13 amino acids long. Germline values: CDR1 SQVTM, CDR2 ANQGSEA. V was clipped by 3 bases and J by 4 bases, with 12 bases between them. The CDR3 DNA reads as TGCAGCGTTGACGGGGGGCGCCGCACTGAAGCTTTCTTT. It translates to CSVDGGRRTEAFF. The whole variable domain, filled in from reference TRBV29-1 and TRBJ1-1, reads SAVISQKPSRDICQRGTSLTIQCQVDSQVTMMFWYRQQPGQSLTLIATANQGSEATYESGFVIDKFPISRPNLTFSTLTVSNMSPEDSSIYLCSVDGGRRTEAFFGQGTRLTVV.

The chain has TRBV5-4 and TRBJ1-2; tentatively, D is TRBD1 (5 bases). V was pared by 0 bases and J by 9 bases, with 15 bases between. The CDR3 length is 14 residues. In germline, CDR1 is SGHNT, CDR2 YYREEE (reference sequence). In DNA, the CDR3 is TGTGCCAGCAGCTTGGCAGGGCTTGGCGATCGCTACACCTTC. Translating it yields CASSLAGLGDRYTF. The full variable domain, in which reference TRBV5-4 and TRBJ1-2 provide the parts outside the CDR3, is ETGVTQSPTHLIKTRGQQVTLRCSSQSGHNTVSWYQQALGQGPQFIFQYYREEENGRGNFPPRFSGLQFPNYSSELNVNALELDDSALYLCASSLAGLGDRYTFGSGTRLTVV.

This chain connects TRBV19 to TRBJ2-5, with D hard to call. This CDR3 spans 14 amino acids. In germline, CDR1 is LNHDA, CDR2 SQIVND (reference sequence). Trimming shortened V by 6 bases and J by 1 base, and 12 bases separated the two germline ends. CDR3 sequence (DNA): TGTGCCAGTAGCATCTCAGATTCCCAAGAGACCCAGTACTTC. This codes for CASSISDSQETQYF.

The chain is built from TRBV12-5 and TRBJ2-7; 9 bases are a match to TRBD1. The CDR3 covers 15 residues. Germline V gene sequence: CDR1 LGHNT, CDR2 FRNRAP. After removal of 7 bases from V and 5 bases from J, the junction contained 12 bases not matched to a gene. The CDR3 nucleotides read TGTGCTAGTGCCCTTGGACAGGGGCTCAGGAACGAGCAGTACTTC. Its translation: CASALGQGLRNEQYF.

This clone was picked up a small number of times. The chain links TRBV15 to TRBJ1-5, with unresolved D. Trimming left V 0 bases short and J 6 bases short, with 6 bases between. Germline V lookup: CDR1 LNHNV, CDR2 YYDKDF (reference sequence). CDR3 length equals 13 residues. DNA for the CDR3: TGTGCCACCAGCAGAGATATCGGTCAGCCCCAGCATTTT. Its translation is CATSRDIGQPQHF.

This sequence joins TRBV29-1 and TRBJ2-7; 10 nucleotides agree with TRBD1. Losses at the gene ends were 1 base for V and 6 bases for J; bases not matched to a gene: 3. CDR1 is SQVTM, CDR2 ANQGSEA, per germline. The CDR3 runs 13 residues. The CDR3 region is CSVEGDRGSEQYF. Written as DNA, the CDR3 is TGCAGCGTTGAAGGGGACAGGGGTTCCGAGCAGTACTTC.